This T cell receptor (beta chain) was captured by sequencing in a study of blood T cell repertoires in COVID-19. The data were produced by immunoSEQ multiplex PCR, yet TCRdb's version contains in-frame clones alone and is incomplete. The sample lists 180,000 or so clones; 65% to 85% were seen once. CDR3 length equals 15 residues. V dropped 4 bases and J dropped 0 bases, with 11 bases sitting between them. The germline V gene encodes CDR1 SGDLS and CDR2 YYNGEE. This rearrangement joins TRBV9 to TRBJ2-1; D is perhaps TRBD2 (5 bases). The sample consisted of peripheral blood. This TCR was sampled from a human donor with acute or convalescent COVID-19. The donor label of this sample is uncertain. Written as DNA, the CDR3 is TGTGCCAGCAGCCCCCGGACTTTCTCCTACAATGAGCAGTTCTTC. Its protein is CASSPRTFSYNEQFF.